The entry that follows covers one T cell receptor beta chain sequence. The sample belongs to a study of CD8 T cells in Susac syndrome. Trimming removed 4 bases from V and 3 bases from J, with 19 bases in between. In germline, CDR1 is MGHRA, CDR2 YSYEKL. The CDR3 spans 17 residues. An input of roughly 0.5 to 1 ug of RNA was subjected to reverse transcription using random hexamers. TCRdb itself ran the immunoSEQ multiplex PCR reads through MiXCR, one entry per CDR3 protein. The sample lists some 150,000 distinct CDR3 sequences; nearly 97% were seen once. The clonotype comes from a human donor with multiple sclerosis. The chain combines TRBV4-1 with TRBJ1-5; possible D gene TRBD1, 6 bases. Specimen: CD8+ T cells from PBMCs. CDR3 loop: CASSPGSGGFNNQPQHF. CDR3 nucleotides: TGCGCCAGCAGCCCCGGCAGCGGGGGCTTCAACAATCAGCCCCAGCATTTT.